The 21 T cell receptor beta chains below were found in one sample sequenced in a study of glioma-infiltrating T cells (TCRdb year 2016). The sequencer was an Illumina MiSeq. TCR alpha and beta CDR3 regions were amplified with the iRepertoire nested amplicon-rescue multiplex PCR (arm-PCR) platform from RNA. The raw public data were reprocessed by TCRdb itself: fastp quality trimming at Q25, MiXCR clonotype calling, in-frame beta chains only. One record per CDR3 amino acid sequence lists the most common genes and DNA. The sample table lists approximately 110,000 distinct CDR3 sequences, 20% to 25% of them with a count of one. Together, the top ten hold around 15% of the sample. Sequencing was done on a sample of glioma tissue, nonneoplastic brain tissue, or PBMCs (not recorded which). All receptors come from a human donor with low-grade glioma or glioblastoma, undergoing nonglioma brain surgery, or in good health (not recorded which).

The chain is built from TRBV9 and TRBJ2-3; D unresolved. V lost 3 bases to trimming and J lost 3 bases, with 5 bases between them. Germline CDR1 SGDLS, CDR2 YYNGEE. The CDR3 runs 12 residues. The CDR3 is CASSALTDTQYF. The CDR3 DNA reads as TGTGCCAGCAGCGCTCTTACAGATACGCAGTATTTT.

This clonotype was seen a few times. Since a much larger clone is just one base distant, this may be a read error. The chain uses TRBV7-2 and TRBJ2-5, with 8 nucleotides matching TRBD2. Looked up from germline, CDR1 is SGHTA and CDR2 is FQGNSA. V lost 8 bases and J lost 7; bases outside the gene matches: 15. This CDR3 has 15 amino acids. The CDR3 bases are TGTGCCAGCCGCTACCGAGCGGGAGTCACGGGGACCCAGTACTTC. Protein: CASRYRAGVTGTQYF.

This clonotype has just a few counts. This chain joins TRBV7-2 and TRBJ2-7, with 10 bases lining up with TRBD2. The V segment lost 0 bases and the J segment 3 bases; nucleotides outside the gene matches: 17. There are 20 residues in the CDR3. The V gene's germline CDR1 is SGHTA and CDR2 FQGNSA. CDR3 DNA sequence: TGTGCCAGCAGCTTAGCGCAGAGAGCGGGAGGGCCCAGTATACACTACGAGCAGTACTTC. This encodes CASSLAQRAGGPSIHYEQYF. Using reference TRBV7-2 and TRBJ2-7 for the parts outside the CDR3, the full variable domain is GAGVSQSPSNKVTEKGKDVELRCDPISGHTALYWYRQSLGQGLEFLIYFQGNSAPDKSGLPSDRFSAERTGGSVSTLTIQRTQQEDSAVYLCASSLAQRAGGPSIHYEQYFGPGTRLTVT.

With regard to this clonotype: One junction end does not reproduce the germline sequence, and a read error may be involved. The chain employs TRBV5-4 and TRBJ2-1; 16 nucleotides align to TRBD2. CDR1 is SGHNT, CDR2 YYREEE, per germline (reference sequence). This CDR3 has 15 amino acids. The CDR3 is CTSSLGLAGGNEQFF. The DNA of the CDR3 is TGTACCAGCAGCTTGGGACTAGCGGGAGGGAATGAGCAGTTCTTC.

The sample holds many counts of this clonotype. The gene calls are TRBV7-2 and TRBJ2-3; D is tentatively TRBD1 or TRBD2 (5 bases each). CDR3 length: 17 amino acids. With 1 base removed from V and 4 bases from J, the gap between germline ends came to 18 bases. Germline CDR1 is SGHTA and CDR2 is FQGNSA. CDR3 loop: CASSLVGTLVFSDTQYF. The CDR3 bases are TGTGCCAGCAGCTTAGTGGGGACCTTGGTCTTCTCAGATACGCAGTATTTT.

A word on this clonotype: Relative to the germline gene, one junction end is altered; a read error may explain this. CDR3 loop: CASTEDRGYNQPQNF. The DNA of the CDR3 is TGTGCCAGTACCGAAGACAGGGGGTACAATCAGCCCCAGAATTTT. This rearrangement joins TRBV19 to TRBJ1-5; 9 bases agree with TRBD1. Germline CDR1 is LNHDA and CDR2 is SQIVND (reference sequence). CDR3 length: 15 amino acids.

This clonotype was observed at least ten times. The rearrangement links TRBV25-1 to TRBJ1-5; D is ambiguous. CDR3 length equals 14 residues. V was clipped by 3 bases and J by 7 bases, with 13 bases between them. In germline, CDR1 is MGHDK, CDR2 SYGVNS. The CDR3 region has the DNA TGTGCCAGCAGTGAGCACGGGCAGAAACAGCCCCAGCATTTT. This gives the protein CASSEHGQKQPQHF.

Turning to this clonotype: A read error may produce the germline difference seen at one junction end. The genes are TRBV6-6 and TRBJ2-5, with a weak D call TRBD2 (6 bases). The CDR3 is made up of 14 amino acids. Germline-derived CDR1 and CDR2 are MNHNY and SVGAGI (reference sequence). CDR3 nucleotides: TGTGGCAGCAGTCAGTGGACCCCGCCGGGGGCCCAGTACTTC. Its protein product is CGSSQWTPPGAQYF.

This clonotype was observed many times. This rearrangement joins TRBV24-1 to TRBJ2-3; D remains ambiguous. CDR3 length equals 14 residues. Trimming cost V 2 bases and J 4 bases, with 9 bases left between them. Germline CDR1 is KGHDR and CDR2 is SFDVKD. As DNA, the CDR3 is TGTGCCACCAGTGATTCCGCCACGGCAGATACGCAGTATTTT. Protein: CATSDSATADTQYF.

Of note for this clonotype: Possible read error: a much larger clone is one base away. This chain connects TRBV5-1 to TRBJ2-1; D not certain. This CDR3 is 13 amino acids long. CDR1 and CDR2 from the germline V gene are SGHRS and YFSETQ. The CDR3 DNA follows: TGCGCCAGCAGCTTGGAACCCGAGAATGAGCAGTCCTTC. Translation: CASSLEPENEQSF.

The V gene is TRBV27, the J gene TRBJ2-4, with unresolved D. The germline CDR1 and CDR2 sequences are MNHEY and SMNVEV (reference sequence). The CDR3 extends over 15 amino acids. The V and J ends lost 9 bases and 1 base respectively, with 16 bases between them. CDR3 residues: CASNIRLGAKNIQYF. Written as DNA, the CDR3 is TGTGCCAGTAATATCCGTCTCGGGGCCAAAAACATTCAGTACTTC.

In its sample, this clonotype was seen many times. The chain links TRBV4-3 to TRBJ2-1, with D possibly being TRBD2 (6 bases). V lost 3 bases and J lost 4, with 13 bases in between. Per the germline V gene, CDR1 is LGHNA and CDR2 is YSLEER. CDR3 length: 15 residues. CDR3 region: CASSHSSAGYNEQFF. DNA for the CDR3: TGCGCCAGCAGCCATTCCTCAGCGGGTTACAATGAGCAGTTCTTC.

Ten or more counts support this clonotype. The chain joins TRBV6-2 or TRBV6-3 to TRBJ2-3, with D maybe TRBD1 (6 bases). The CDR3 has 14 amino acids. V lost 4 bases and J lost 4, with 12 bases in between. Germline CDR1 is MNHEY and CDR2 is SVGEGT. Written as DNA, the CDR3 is TGTGCCAGCAGTTCCCCCGGACAGTCAGATACGCAGTATTTT. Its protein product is CASSSPGQSDTQYF.

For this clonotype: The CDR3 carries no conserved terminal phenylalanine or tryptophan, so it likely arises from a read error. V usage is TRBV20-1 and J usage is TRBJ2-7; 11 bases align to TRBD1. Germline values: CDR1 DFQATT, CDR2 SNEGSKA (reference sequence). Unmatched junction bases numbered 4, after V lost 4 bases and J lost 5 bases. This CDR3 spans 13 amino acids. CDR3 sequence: CSANRDRGNEQYL. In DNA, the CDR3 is TGCAGTGCTAACAGGGACAGGGGGAACGAGCAGTACCTC.

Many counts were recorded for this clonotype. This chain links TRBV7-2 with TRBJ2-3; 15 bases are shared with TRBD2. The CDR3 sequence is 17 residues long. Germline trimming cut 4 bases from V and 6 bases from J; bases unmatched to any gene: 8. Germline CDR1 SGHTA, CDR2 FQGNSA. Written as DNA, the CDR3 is TGTGCCAGCAGCTCCAGGACTAGCGGGAGGGCCCCGGATACGCAGTATTTT. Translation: CASSSRTSGRAPDTQYF.

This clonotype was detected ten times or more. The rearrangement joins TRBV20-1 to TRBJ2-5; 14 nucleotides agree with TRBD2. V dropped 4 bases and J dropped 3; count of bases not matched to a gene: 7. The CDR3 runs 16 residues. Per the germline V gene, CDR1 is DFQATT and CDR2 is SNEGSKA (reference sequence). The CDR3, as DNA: TGCAGTGCTAACCCTCGACTAGCGGGAGGGGAAGAGACCCAGTACTTC. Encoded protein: CSANPRLAGGEETQYF.

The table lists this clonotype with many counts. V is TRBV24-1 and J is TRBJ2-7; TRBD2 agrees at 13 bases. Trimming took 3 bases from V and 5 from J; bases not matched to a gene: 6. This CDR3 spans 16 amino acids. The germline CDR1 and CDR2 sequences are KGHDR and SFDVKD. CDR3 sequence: CATSDPRTSGSHEQYF. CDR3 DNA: TGTGCCACCAGTGATCCAAGGACTAGCGGGAGCCACGAGCAGTACTTC.

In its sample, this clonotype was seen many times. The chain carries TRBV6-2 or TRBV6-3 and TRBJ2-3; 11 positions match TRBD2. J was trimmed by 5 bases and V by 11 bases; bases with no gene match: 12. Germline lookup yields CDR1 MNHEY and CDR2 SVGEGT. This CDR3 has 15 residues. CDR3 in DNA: TGTGCCCGGGCCGCGACTAGCGGGAAGGAAGATACGCAGTATTTT. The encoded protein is CARAATSGKEDTQYF.

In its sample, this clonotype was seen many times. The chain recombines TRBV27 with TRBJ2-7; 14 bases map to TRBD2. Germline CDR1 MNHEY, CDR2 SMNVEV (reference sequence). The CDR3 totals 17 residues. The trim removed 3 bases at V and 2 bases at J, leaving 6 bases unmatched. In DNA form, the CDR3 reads TGTGCCAGCAGTTTGGGGCAGACTAGCGGGAGGGCCTACGAGCAGTACTTC. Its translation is CASSLGQTSGRAYEQYF.

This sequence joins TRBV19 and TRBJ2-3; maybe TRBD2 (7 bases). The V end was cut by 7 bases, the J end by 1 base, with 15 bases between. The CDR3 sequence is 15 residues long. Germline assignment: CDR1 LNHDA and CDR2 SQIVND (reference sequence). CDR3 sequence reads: CASTSRGGGTDTQYF. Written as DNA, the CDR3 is TGTGCCAGTACCAGCAGGGGAGGGGGCACAGATACGCAGTATTTT. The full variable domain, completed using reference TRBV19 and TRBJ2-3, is DGGITQSPKYLFRKEGQNVTLSCEQNLNHDAMYWYRQDPGQGLRLIYYSQIVNDFQKGDIAEGYSVSREKKESFPLTVTSAQKNPTAFYLCASTSRGGGTDTQYFGPGTRLTVL.

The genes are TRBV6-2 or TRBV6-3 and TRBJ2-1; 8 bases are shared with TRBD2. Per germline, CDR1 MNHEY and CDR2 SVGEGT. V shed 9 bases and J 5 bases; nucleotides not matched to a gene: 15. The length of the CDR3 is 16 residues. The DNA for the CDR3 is TGTGCCAGAAGTACGGGACTAGAGGGAATCAACAATGAGCAGTTCTTC. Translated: CARSTGLEGINNEQFF.